The 29 T cell receptor beta chains below were found in one sample sequenced in a study of T cell responses to AZD1222 COVID-19 vaccine. Generated by immunoSEQ multiplex PCR, the TCRdb table keeps only in-frame clones and is missing some. The repertoire holds about 120,000 clones, with around 93% as singletons. The sequencing here drew on peripheral blood, taken 28 days after the second AZD1222 dose. All receptors come from an adult who received the AZD1222 COVID-19 vaccine.

In this sample, this clone turned up once. V usage is TRBV5-6 and J usage is TRBJ1-1, with 7 positions matching TRBD1. V lost 4 bases to trimming and J lost 6 bases; unmatched junction nucleotides: 6. CDR1 and CDR2 (germline): SGHDT, YYEEEE. The CDR3 sequence is 13 residues long. This CDR3 is CASSGDRYSEAFF. CDR3 nucleotides: TGTGCCAGCAGCGGGGACAGATACTCTGAAGCTTTCTTT.

The chain uses TRBV3-1 (or the pseudogene TRBV3-2) and TRBJ1-2; 7 bases agree with TRBD1. The CDR3 totals 15 residues. The V segment lost 10 bases and the J segment 4 bases; nucleotides outside the gene matches: 15. Germline CDR1 is LGHDT and CDR2 is YNNKEL (reference sequence). CDR3: CATTPGTDSAYGYTF. CDR3 coding DNA: TGTGCCACTACTCCAGGGACAGACTCCGCCTATGGCTACACCTTC.

The chain is built from TRBV7-9 and TRBJ2-7; 9 bases fit TRBD1. After removal of 5 bases from V and 5 bases from J, the junction contained 7 bases not matched to a gene. Germline-derived CDR1 and CDR2 are SEHNR and FQNEAQ (reference sequence). This CDR3 region has 14 residues. The chain's CDR3 is CASSKPGQGNEQYF. Written as DNA, the CDR3 is TGTGCCAGCAGCAAACCGGGACAGGGTAACGAGCAGTACTTC.

The chain is built from TRBV4-2 and TRBJ2-2; D may be TRBD2 (6 bases). The CDR3 spans 16 residues. The germline V and J ends were trimmed by 4 bases and 1 base, with 13 bases remaining between them. The germline V gene encodes CDR1 LGHNA and CDR2 YNFKEQ. In DNA, the CDR3 is TGTGCCAGCAGCCCTTCTGGAGGGAGGAACACCGGGGAGCTGTTTTTT. It is translated as CASSPSGGRNTGELFF.

J is TRBJ1-3 and V is TRBV7-3; D gene uncertain. Trimming took 5 bases from V and 0 from J, leaving 11 bases between them. CDR1 and CDR2 (germline): SGHTA, FQGTGA. The CDR3 contains 15 residues. This CDR3 is CASSPTGNSGNTIYF. The CDR3 DNA is TGTGCCAGCAGCCCAACCGGAAACTCTGGAAACACCATATATTTT. Full variable domain (remainder filled in from reference TRBV7-3 and TRBJ1-3): GAGVSQTPSNKVTEKGKYVELRCDPISGHTALYWYRQSLGQGPEFLIYFQGTGAADDSGLPNDRFFAVRPEGSVSTLKIQRTERGDSAVYLCASSPTGNSGNTIYFGEGSWLTVV.

This chain joins TRBV7-2 and TRBJ2-5; the match to TRBD2 covers 11 bases. There are 14 residues in the CDR3. The V gene end was trimmed by 4 bases and the J gene end by 4 bases; junction bases not matched to a gene: 2. Looked up from germline, CDR1 is SGHTA and CDR2 is FQGNSA. CDR3 in amino acids: CASSSSGGLETQYF. CDR3 DNA sequence: TGTGCCAGCAGCTCTAGCGGGGGGTTAGAGACCCAGTACTTC.

The chain recombines TRBV6-2 or TRBV6-3 with TRBJ1-6; 9 bases are shared with TRBD1. The CDR3 sequence is 15 residues long. Germline V gene lookup returns CDR1 MNHEY and CDR2 SVGEGT. J gave up 8 bases and V 4 bases, and 6 bases lay outside the gene matches. The CDR3 loop reads CASSWTGVRYSPLHF. The CDR3 DNA reads as TGTGCCAGCAGTTGGACAGGGGTCCGGTATTCACCCCTCCACTTT.

This clone occurred once. The genes are TRBV3-1 (or the pseudogene TRBV3-2) and TRBJ2-2; tentatively, D is TRBD1 or TRBD2 (5 bases each). Deletions cut 4 bases from V and 4 bases from J, with 13 bases between. Per the germline V gene, CDR1 is LGHDT and CDR2 is YNNKEL (reference sequence). The CDR3 consists of 15 residues. CDR3: CASSRSGPLTGELFF. The CDR3 bases are TGTGCCAGCAGCCGTTCGGGACCACTCACCGGGGAGCTGTTTTTT.

The V gene is TRBV7-9, the J gene TRBJ1-1, with D uncertain. The ends were cut back, 7 bases at V and 1 base at J, with 13 bases in the middle. The CDR3 sequence is 14 residues long. CDR1 and CDR2 (germline): SEHNR, FQNEAQ (reference sequence). The CDR3, as DNA: TGTGCCAGCACTCCTGTCGGACCGAACACTGAAGCTTTCTTT. This sequence encodes CASTPVGPNTEAFF.

This chain uses TRBV4-3 with TRBJ2-3; 12 nucleotides match TRBD2. The CDR3 runs 17 residues. Germline loops: CDR1 LGHNA, CDR2 YSLEER. V lost 0 bases to trimming and J lost 4 bases; unmatched junction nucleotides: 5. CDR3 residues: CASSQDLPSGGADTQYF. The CDR3 region has the DNA TGCGCCAGCAGCCAAGATCTCCCTAGCGGGGGGGCAGATACGCAGTATTTT.

CDR3 sequence reads: CASSKTTHGKFYGYTF. CDR3 sequence (DNA): TGTGCCAGCAGCAAAACAACACACGGAAAGTTCTATGGCTACACCTTC. The chain combines TRBV7-9 with TRBJ1-2; D gene unclear. The CDR3 is made up of 16 amino acids. Germline V gene data show CDR1 as SEHNR and CDR2 as FQNEAQ (reference sequence). Trimming removed 5 bases from V and 4 bases from J, with 20 bases in between.

This chain connects TRBV29-1 to TRBJ2-7; perhaps TRBD2 as D (6 bases). CDR1 is SQVTM and CDR2 is ANQGSEA in the germline V gene. The V gene lost 0 bases and the J gene lost 2 bases, with 17 bases spanning the gap. The CDR3 runs 16 residues. DNA of the CDR3: TGCAGCGTTGAAGATCGGAGGGAAGACCCACCCTACGAGCAGTACTTC. Residues: CSVEDRREDPPYEQYF.

The chain employs TRBV30 and TRBJ1-3, with unresolved D. The CDR3 extends over 16 amino acids. Trimming removed 3 bases from V and 0 bases from J, with 15 bases in between. CDR1 and CDR2 from the germline V gene are GTSNPN and SVGIG (reference sequence). Here the CDR3 reads CAWSQRVGSSGNTIYF. CDR3 sequence (DNA): TGTGCCTGGAGCCAACGGGTAGGAAGCTCTGGAAACACCATATATTTT.

The chain joins TRBV7-9 to TRBJ2-1; D might be TRBD1 or TRBD2, each matching 5 bases. CDR3 length: 17 residues. Germline V CDR1 and CDR2: SEHNR, FQNEAQ (reference sequence). The V end lost 4 bases, the J end lost 3 bases, and 19 bases lay between the germline ends. The CDR3 spells CASSSSIGAGGYNEQFF. The CDR3 nucleotides read TGTGCCAGCAGCTCCAGTATTGGTGCTGGGGGCTACAATGAGCAGTTCTTC.

CDR3 loop: CASSQGTSGQTQYF. DNA for the CDR3: TGTGCCAGCAGCCAAGGGACCTCGGGACAGACCCAGTACTTC. The chain joins TRBV3-1 (or the pseudogene TRBV3-2) to TRBJ2-5; D is perhaps TRBD1 or TRBD2 (5 bases each). The CDR3 is 14 residues long. V dropped 1 base and J dropped 6 bases, with 12 bases sitting between them. The germline V gene has CDR1 LGHDT and CDR2 YNNKEL (reference sequence).

This sequence joins TRBV4-1 and TRBJ1-5, with unresolved D. The CDR3 has 13 residues. Trimming stripped 0 bases from V and 6 bases from J, with 6 bases between. The germline gives CDR1 MGHRA, CDR2 YSYEKL. The CDR3 protein is CASSQDPVQPQHF. The CDR3 nucleotides are TGCGCCAGCAGCCAAGATCCGGTTCAGCCCCAGCATTTT.

The V and J genes are TRBV4-1 and TRBJ1-6, with unresolved D. V was trimmed by 0 bases and J by 10 bases, leaving 7 bases between them. CDR3 length equals 13 residues. CDR1 is MGHRA, CDR2 YSYEKL, per germline. CDR3 loop: CASSQDQESPLHF. DNA for the CDR3: TGCGCCAGCAGCCAAGATCAGGAGTCACCCCTCCACTTT.

About this clone: Other DNA sequences from this sample encode an identical CDR3 as well. The V gene is TRBV4-3, the J gene TRBJ2-6; maybe TRBD2 (5 bases). Germline CDR1 reads LGHNA; CDR2 reads YSLEER. CDR3 length: 16 residues. Trimming shortened V by 0 bases and J by 0 bases, and 6 bases separated the two germline ends. CDR3 loop: CASSQDRGSGANVLTF. DNA for the CDR3: TGCGCCAGCAGCCAAGACCGGGGCTCTGGGGCCAACGTCCTGACTTTC.

The DNA of the CDR3 is TGCAGCGCCGGGACCCGGGGCGGCACCATATATTTT. It specifies CSAGTRGGTIYF. The V gene is TRBV29-1, the J gene TRBJ1-3; tentative D call: TRBD1 (5 bases). CDR3 size: 12 residues. V shed 7 bases and J shed 9 bases, with 16 bases lying between them. Germline CDR1 and CDR2: SQVTM and ANQGSEA.

The chain employs TRBV27 and TRBJ2-2, with D hard to call. V dropped 2 bases and J dropped 4 bases, with 8 bases sitting between them. CDR1 and CDR2 from the germline V gene are MNHEY and SMNVEV (reference sequence). The CDR3 is 14 amino acids. DNA of the CDR3: TGTGCCAGCAGTTTACTGGGATCCACCGGGGAGCTGTTTTTT. The encoded protein is CASSLLGSTGELFF.

This clone was seen just once. V gene TRBV25-1 combines with J gene TRBJ1-4, with 7 bases fitting TRBD1. Germline V gives CDR1 MGHDK, CDR2 SYGVNS. CDR3 length: 18 residues. With V trimmed by 3 bases and J by 0 bases, 10 bases remained unmatched. The CDR3 is CASSDVGQPIATNEKLFF. CDR3 sequence (DNA): TGTGCCAGCAGTGATGTGGGACAGCCCATTGCAACTAATGAAAAACTGTTTTTT.

The chain joins TRBV2 to TRBJ2-2; TRBD1 matches at 7 bases. Germline CDR1 SNHLY, CDR2 FYNNEI. V was clipped by 7 bases and J by 6 bases; unmatched bases: 11. The CDR3 contains 15 residues. The CDR3 is CASNPRTGVPGELFF. In DNA, the CDR3 is TGTGCCAGCAATCCCAGGACAGGTGTCCCCGGGGAGCTGTTTTTT. Looking up the rest from reference TRBV2 and TRBJ2-2 gives the full variable domain: EPEVTQTPSHQVTQMGQEVILRCVPISNHLYFYWYRQILGQKVEFLVSFYNNEISEKSEIFDDQFSVERPDGSNFTLKIRSTKLEDSAMYFCASNPRTGVPGELFFGEGSRLTVL.

The gene calls are TRBV6-5 and TRBJ2-3; D is uncertain. This CDR3 has 12 amino acids. Germline CDR1 reads MNHEY; CDR2 reads SVGAGI. Trimming left V 4 bases short and J 2 bases short, with 4 bases between. CDR3 sequence (DNA): TGTGCCAGCAGTTCTGCCACAGATACGCAGTATTTT. The encoded protein is CASSSATDTQYF.

The rearrangement joins TRBV10-3 to TRBJ2-7; D call uncertain. The V and J ends lost 3 bases and 2 bases respectively, with 14 bases between them. The CDR3 is 15 residues long. Germline V CDR1 and CDR2: ENHRY, SYGVKD. The CDR3 sequence: CAISDNPGTTYEQYF. CDR3 bases: TGTGCCATCAGTGATAACCCAGGTACTACCTACGAGCAGTACTTC.

This clone was observed a handful of times. The chain is built from TRBV27 and TRBJ1-1; tentatively, D is TRBD1 (6 bases). The CDR3 is 13 amino acids. Trimming took off 4 bases at V and 6 bases at J, with 12 bases between the two ends. The germline CDR1 and CDR2 sequences are MNHEY and SMNVEV (reference sequence). Here the CDR3 reads CASSWTAISEAFF. CDR3 bases: TGTGCCAGCAGTTGGACAGCAATCTCTGAAGCTTTCTTT.

The chain recombines TRBV5-1 with TRBJ2-1; 7 positions match TRBD1. V gave up 4 bases and J gave up 6 bases; unmatched junction bases: 4. The CDR3 sequence is 13 residues long. Per the germline V gene, CDR1 is SGHRS and CDR2 is YFSETQ. The CDR3 loop reads CASSRTGVNEQFF. DNA of the CDR3: TGCGCCAGCAGCCGTACAGGGGTCAATGAGCAGTTCTTC.

This CDR3 reads CASSLDGRGGQDTQYF. CDR3 bases: TGCGCCAGCAGCTTGGACGGGCGGGGGGGCCAAGATACGCAGTATTTT. V usage is TRBV5-1 and J usage is TRBJ2-3; the match to TRBD2 covers 9 bases. The germline CDR1 and CDR2 sequences are SGHRS and YFSETQ. This CDR3 is built from 16 residues. V trimming: 0 bases; J trimming: 5 bases; junction bases outside the gene matches: 7.

The chain couples TRBV3-1 (or the pseudogene TRBV3-2) to TRBJ2-1; 7 bases fit TRBD2. Germline V gene sequence: CDR1 LGHDT, CDR2 YNNKEL (reference sequence). Trimming removed 6 bases from V and 0 bases from J; junction bases left unmatched: 17. The CDR3 runs 19 residues. The CDR3 here is CASSSTTLAAQNSYNEQFF. The CDR3 DNA reads TGTGCCAGCAGTTCAACCACCCTAGCGGCCCAGAACTCCTACAATGAGCAGTTCTTC.

V is TRBV27 and J is TRBJ2-7; D call uncertain. V gave up 2 bases and J gave up 2 bases, with 10 bases separating them. The germline V gene has CDR1 MNHEY and CDR2 SMNVEV (reference sequence). The CDR3 has 14 amino acids. For the CDR3, the DNA is TGTGCCAGCAGTTTAACACTCCCCCCCTACGAGCAGTACTTC. It yields the protein CASSLTLPPYEQYF.